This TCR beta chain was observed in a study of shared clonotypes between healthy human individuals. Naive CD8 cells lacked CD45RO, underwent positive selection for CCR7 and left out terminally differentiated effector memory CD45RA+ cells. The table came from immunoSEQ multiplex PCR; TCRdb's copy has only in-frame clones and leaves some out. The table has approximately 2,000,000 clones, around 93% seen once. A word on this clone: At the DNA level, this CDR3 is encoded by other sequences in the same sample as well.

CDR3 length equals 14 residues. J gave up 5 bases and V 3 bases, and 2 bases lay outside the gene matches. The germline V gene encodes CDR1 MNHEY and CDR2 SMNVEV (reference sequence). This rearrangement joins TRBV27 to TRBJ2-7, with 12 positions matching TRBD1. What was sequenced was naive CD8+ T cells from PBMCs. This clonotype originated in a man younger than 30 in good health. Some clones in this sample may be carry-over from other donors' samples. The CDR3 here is CASSFGTGGNEQYF. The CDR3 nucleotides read TGTGCCAGCAGTTTCGGGACAGGGGGCAACGAGCAGTACTTC.